The 32 T cell receptor beta chains presented below share a single source sample, sequenced in a study of T-cell reconstitution after alpha-beta-depleted transplantation in children. This sample's TCRbeta library carried unique molecular identifier barcodes. TCRdb re-called the PCR reads through MiXCR, storing one row per CDR3 protein. The table shows 65,000 to 75,000 distinct CDR3 sequences, with approximately 4.4% occurring only once. This specimen consisted of PBMCs, mostly from graft donor cells, obtained 180 days after TCRalphabeta/CD19-depleted stem cell transplant. Receptors were obtained from a boy under two years old who had a stem cell transplant for acute myeloid leukemia, so the T cells may come from the graft donor.

There are many counts of this clonotype. This chain links TRBV10-3 with TRBJ1-6; weak D call: TRBD1 (6 bases). V shed 4 bases and J shed 9 bases, with 10 bases lying between them. The V gene's germline CDR1 is ENHRY and CDR2 SYGVKD. CDR3 length: 13 residues. CDR3 nucleotides: TGTGCCATCAGTGGGAGGGGGTCTTCACCCCTCCACTTT. Translation: CAISGRGSSPLHF.

This clonotype was recorded many times. The gene calls are TRBV7-7 and TRBJ2-5; D might be TRBD2 (6 bases). The CDR3 is 16 amino acids. Trimming left V 5 bases short and J 5 bases short, with 21 bases between. From germline, CDR1 is SSHAT and CDR2 FNYEAQ (reference sequence). The DNA of the CDR3 is TGTGCCAGCAGCAGCGGACTACTGAGAGATGTGGAGACCCAGTACTTC. Its translation: CASSSGLLRDVETQYF. The full variable domain, its missing parts supplied by reference TRBV7-7 and TRBJ2-5, is GAGVSQSPRYKVTKRGQDVTLRCDPISSHATLYWYQQALGQGPEFLTYFNYEAQPDKSGLPSDRFSAERPEGSISTLTIQRTEQRDSAMYRCASSSGLLRDVETQYFGPGTRLLVL.

This chain links TRBV7-6 with TRBJ2-3; D perhaps matches TRBD1 (6 bases). Trimming pared 4 bases from V and 2 bases from J, leaving 22 bases between. Per the germline V gene, CDR1 is SGHVS and CDR2 is FNYEAQ. This CDR3 contains 18 residues. CDR3 in DNA: TGTGCCAGCAGCTCTCCCCGGGGACACCCCTCTTCCACAGATACGCAGTATTTT. This sequence encodes CASSSPRGHPSSTDTQYF.

There are many counts of this clonotype. The chain combines TRBV20-1 with TRBJ2-5, with 14 bases aligning to TRBD2. Germline assignment: CDR1 DFQATT and CDR2 SNEGSKA (reference sequence). Trimming at V came to 1 base and at J to 5 bases, leaving 6 bases not matched to a gene. CDR3 length: 16 residues. The CDR3 region is CSARGTSGGRGETQYF. The CDR3 DNA sequence: TGCAGTGCTAGAGGGACTAGCGGGGGGAGAGGGGAGACCCAGTACTTC.

The sample holds many counts of this clonotype. V gene TRBV5-1 combines with J gene TRBJ2-2; D ambiguous. Germline V lookup: CDR1 SGHRS, CDR2 YFSETQ. Between the trimmed V and J ends, which lost 0 bases and 1 base, there was a span of 10 bases. The CDR3 has 16 amino acids. The CDR3 nucleotides are TGCGCCAGCAGCTTGGCCGCTCAGAAGAACACCGGGGAGCTGTTTTTT. It translates to CASSLAAQKNTGELFF. Based on the CDR3 plus reference TRBV5-1 and TRBJ2-2, the full variable domain is KAGVTQTPRYLIKTRGQQVTLSCSPISGHRSVSWYQQTPGQGLQFLFEYFSETQRNKGNFPGRFSGRQFSNSRSEMNVSTLELGDSALYLCASSLAAQKNTGELFFGEGSRLTVL.

This clonotype was recorded many times. This rearrangement joins TRBV20-1 to TRBJ1-5; TRBD1 might be the D (5 bases). Trimming stripped 3 bases from V and 11 bases from J, with 23 bases between. CDR3 length: 15 amino acids. Germline CDR1 reads DFQATT; CDR2 reads SNEGSKA (reference sequence). CDR3 nucleotide sequence: TGCAGTGCTAGTGCAGATGGGACTTCACCCGCAGCCCAGCATTTT. Translated: CSASADGTSPAAQHF.

The table lists this clonotype with many counts. V usage is TRBV7-6 and J usage is TRBJ2-2; TRBD1 matches at 10 bases. Per the germline V gene, CDR1 is SGHVS and CDR2 is FNYEAQ. Germline trimming cut 3 bases from V and 3 bases from J; bases unmatched to any gene: 4. The CDR3 loop spans 16 amino acids. In DNA, the CDR3 is TGTGCCAGCAGCTTCCTGACAGGGGGCGACACCGGGGAGCTGTTTTTT. This sequence encodes CASSFLTGGDTGELFF.

This clonotype has at least ten counts. The chain combines TRBV7-9 with TRBJ2-1, with 9 bases identical to TRBD2. The germline V gene has CDR1 SEHNR and CDR2 FQNEAQ (reference sequence). This CDR3 region has 16 residues. The V gene end was trimmed by 5 bases and the J gene end by 4 bases; junction bases not matched to a gene: 9. CDR3 residues: CASSPVAGAAYNEQFF. The CDR3 coding sequence is TGTGCCAGCAGCCCCGTAGCGGGGGCCGCTTACAATGAGCAGTTCTTC.

Ten or more counts support this clonotype. The chain links TRBV5-6 to TRBJ2-3; 9 nucleotides match TRBD1. The J segment lost 5 bases and the V segment lost 4 bases, leaving 11 bases of the junction unmatched. The CDR3 spans 16 residues. Germline lookup yields CDR1 SGHDT and CDR2 YYEEEE. CDR3 in amino acids: CASSIKTGGHLDTQYF. In nucleotides, the CDR3 is TGTGCCAGCAGCATCAAGACAGGGGGGCATTTAGATACGCAGTATTTT.

This clonotype was observed at least ten times. The V and J genes are TRBV7-9 and TRBJ2-5; the D gene could be TRBD1 or TRBD2 (5 bases each). V gave up 5 bases and J gave up 4 bases, with 8 bases separating them. Looked up from germline, CDR1 is SEHNR and CDR2 is FQNEAQ (reference sequence). The CDR3 spans 12 residues. In nucleotides, the CDR3 is TGTGCCAGCAGCCCCGGGACAGAGACCCAGTACTTC. The encoded protein is CASSPGTETQYF.

This clonotype was seen repeatedly, ten times or more. The V and J genes are TRBV5-1 and TRBJ1-5, with 9 positions matching TRBD1. The CDR3 totals 14 residues. The germline V gene encodes CDR1 SGHRS and CDR2 YFSETQ. The ends lost 4 bases at V and 6 bases at J; junction bases unmatched: 5. The CDR3 DNA reads TGCGCCAGCAGCGTTGACAGGGGGTCTCAGCCCCAGCATTTT. Amino acids: CASSVDRGSQPQHF.

This clonotype was counted many times. This chain connects TRBV20-1 to TRBJ1-5; a weak D match, TRBD1 (5 bases). Trimming took 2 bases from V and 3 from J, leaving 17 bases between them. The CDR3 length is 16 residues. In germline, CDR1 is DFQATT, CDR2 SNEGSKA (reference sequence). The CDR3 DNA follows: TGCAGTGCTAGAAGCGAAGCAGGGCCCTTCAATCAGCCCCAGCATTTT. Encoded protein: CSARSEAGPFNQPQHF.

In this sample, this clonotype turned up many times. A junction end diverges from the germline sequence, so it may reflect a read error. V and J are TRBV20-1 and TRBJ2-3, with D hard to call. The CDR3 has 10 residues. Per germline, CDR1 DFQATT and CDR2 SNEGSKA (reference sequence). CDR3 loop: CSVRPDTQYF. The CDR3 bases are TGCAGTGTTAGACCAGATACGCAGTATTTT.

The sample holds many counts of this clonotype. This chain links TRBV24-1 with TRBJ2-3, with TRBD2 identical over 8 bases. V was clipped by 3 bases and J by 2 bases; unmatched bases: 9. The CDR3 runs to 17 residues. CDR1 is KGHDR, CDR2 SFDVKD, per germline. CDR3 sequence (DNA): TGTGCCACCAGTGATGACAGCGGGGGACTTTTCACAGATACGCAGTATTTT. Translated: CATSDDSGGLFTDTQYF.

This clonotype was seen repeatedly, ten times or more. This rearrangement joins TRBV11-3 to TRBJ2-4, with D hard to call. CDR1 SGHNT and CDR2 YENEEA come from the germline V gene. The CDR3 contains 15 residues. The V and J ends lost 0 bases and 6 bases respectively, with 12 bases between them. The CDR3 DNA is TGTGCCAGCAGCTTAGATCAAGGATACTTAAACATTCAGTACTTC. This translates into CASSLDQGYLNIQYF.

V usage is TRBV3-1 and J usage is TRBJ1-5; no clear D. Germline values: CDR1 LGHDT, CDR2 YNNKEL (reference sequence). The ends were cut back, 11 bases at V and 9 bases at J, with 23 bases in the middle. CDR3 length equals 14 residues. The CDR3 DNA reads TGTGCCTTCAGTTTAAGGGCGGCCGAGAGGCCCCAGCATTTT. Residues: CAFSLRAAERPQHF.

This clonotype occurred many times. The chain is built from TRBV3-1 and TRBJ2-5; 13 bases agree with TRBD2. Germline CDR1 and CDR2: LGHDT and YNNKEL (reference sequence). The CDR3 runs to 15 residues. V was pared by 8 bases and J by 3 bases, with 6 bases of the junction left unmatched. Written as DNA, the CDR3 is TGTGCCAGCCGGTCACTAGCGGGGGGGGAAGAGACCCAGTACTTC. Translating it yields CASRSLAGGEETQYF.

This clonotype was recorded many times. This rearrangement joins TRBV5-1 to TRBJ1-1; 8 bases fit TRBD1. Looked up from germline, CDR1 is SGHRS and CDR2 is YFSETQ. V was clipped by 0 bases and J by 2 bases; unmatched bases: 3. This CDR3 is 15 amino acids long. CDR3 coding DNA: TGCGCCAGCAGCTTGGCAGGGGGCGAAAACACTGAAGCTTTCTTT. This translates into CASSLAGGENTEAFF.

Ten or more counts support this clonotype. The chain uses TRBV4-1 and TRBJ2-1; 10 bases line up with TRBD2. With 1 base clipped from V and 7 bases from J, the junction kept 1 base outside the gene matches. CDR3 size: 14 residues. Germline V gene lookup returns CDR1 MGHRA and CDR2 YSYEKL. The CDR3 DNA reads as TGCGCCAGCAGCCAAGTACTAGCGGGGAATGAGCAGTTCTTC. Its protein is CASSQVLAGNEQFF.

Many counts were recorded for this clonotype. The chain has TRBV10-3 and TRBJ1-5, with D tentatively TRBD1 (6 bases). The CDR3 contains 15 residues. V lost 6 bases to trimming and J lost 5 bases, with 17 bases between them. CDR1 is ENHRY and CDR2 is SYGVKD in the germline V gene. This chain's CDR3 is CAIREGEGPHQPQHF. CDR3 nucleotide sequence: TGTGCCATCAGGGAGGGGGAGGGTCCTCATCAGCCCCAGCATTTT.

This clonotype was detected ten times or more. The chain recombines TRBV2 with TRBJ2-2; TRBD1 aligns across 7 bases. V shed 6 bases, J shed 5 bases, and the junction held 6 bases outside the gene matches. Germline V gene sequence: CDR1 SNHLY, CDR2 FYNNEI. The CDR3 runs 14 residues. The CDR3 region has the DNA TGTGCCAGCAGGGCGATACAGGGGACCGGGGAGCTGTTTTTT. Translated, it gives CASRAIQGTGELFF.

The V call is TRBV20-1, the J call TRBJ2-1, with unresolved D. This CDR3 is built from 13 residues. Germline V gives CDR1 DFQATT, CDR2 SNEGSKA (reference sequence). Trimming left V 4 bases short and J 0 bases short, with 7 bases between. The CDR3 bases are TGCAGTGCTAATGATCTCTCCTACAATGAGCAGTTCTTC. This sequence encodes CSANDLSYNEQFF.

In the case of this clonotype: This may arise from a read error, as a much more abundant clone is one base away. V usage is TRBV20-1 and J usage is TRBJ2-5; TRBD1 is a possible D gene (7 bases). The V gene lost 6 bases and the J gene lost 4 bases, with 12 bases spanning the gap. The CDR3 has 12 amino acids. The germline V gene has CDR1 DFQATT and CDR2 SNEGSKA (reference sequence). CDR3 sequence: CSAYRGGETQYF. The CDR3 region has the DNA TGCAGTGCATACAGGGGAGGAGAGACCCAGTACTTC.

This clonotype was counted at least ten times. This rearrangement joins TRBV5-1 to TRBJ1-1; D is ambiguous. With 4 bases removed from V and 1 base from J, the gap between germline ends came to 8 bases. Germline loops: CDR1 SGHRS, CDR2 YFSETQ. CDR3 size: 13 residues. DNA of the CDR3: TGCGCCAGCAGCGAGGGCTGGAACACTGAAGCTTTCTTT. It encodes CASSEGWNTEAFF.

This clonotype has ten or more counts. V is TRBV24-1 and J is TRBJ2-3; D could derive from TRBD1 or TRBD2 (5 bases each). The V and J ends lost 1 base and 6 bases respectively, with 7 bases between them. Looked up from germline, CDR1 is KGHDR and CDR2 is SFDVKD. This CDR3 spans 13 amino acids. The CDR3 nucleotides are TGTGCCACCAGTGATTTTTGGGGGGATACGCAGTATTTT. It translates to CATSDFWGDTQYF.

This clonotype was counted ten times or more. This chain links TRBV10-3 with TRBJ2-2, with 7 bases lining up with TRBD2. The ends lost 6 bases at V and 6 bases at J; junction bases unmatched: 7. The CDR3 contains 14 residues. The germline V gene encodes CDR1 ENHRY and CDR2 SYGVKD. The CDR3 is CAISPGLDPGELFF. Written as DNA, the CDR3 is TGTGCCATCAGCCCCGGACTAGACCCCGGGGAGCTGTTTTTT.

This clonotype was seen at least ten times. The V gene is TRBV6-5, the J gene TRBJ1-1; tentatively, D is TRBD1 (5 bases). CDR1 MNHEY and CDR2 SVGAGI come from the germline V gene. With 6 bases removed from V and 7 bases from J, the gap between germline ends came to 18 bases. The CDR3 has 14 residues. CDR3 sequence: CASRPIGGSGEAFF. CDR3 coding DNA: TGTGCCAGCAGGCCCATCGGGGGGAGTGGTGAAGCTTTCTTT.

This clonotype was seen many times. This rearrangement joins TRBV6-2 or TRBV6-3 to TRBJ1-2; 10 nucleotides match TRBD1. V shed 6 bases, J shed 5 bases, and the junction held 9 bases outside the gene matches. Germline V gene lookup returns CDR1 MNHEY and CDR2 SVGEGT. The CDR3 consists of 15 residues. This CDR3 is CASRIDRGQLYGYTF. Written as DNA, the CDR3 is TGTGCCAGCAGAATTGACAGGGGGCAACTGTATGGCTACACCTTC.

This clonotype was found many times. The chain combines TRBV12-3 or TRBV12-4 with TRBJ1-1; D gene uncertain. The V end lost 5 bases, the J end lost 11 bases, and 6 bases lay between the germline ends. CDR3 length: 9 residues. CDR3 in DNA: TGTGCCAGCAGTCCCAACGCTTTCTTT. Translation: CASSPNAFF.

This clonotype was detected ten times or more. The CDR3 spells CASSLAPSGLTGELFF. The CDR3 DNA sequence: TGCGCCAGCAGCTTGGCCCCCTCGGGGCTCACCGGGGAGCTGTTTTTT. This chain connects TRBV5-1 to TRBJ2-2; D assignment may be TRBD1 or TRBD2 (5 bases each). Germline assignment: CDR1 SGHRS and CDR2 YFSETQ. Trimming cost V 0 bases and J 4 bases, with 13 bases left between them. The CDR3 runs to 16 residues. Full variable domain (remainder filled in from reference TRBV5-1 and TRBJ2-2): KAGVTQTPRYLIKTRGQQVTLSCSPISGHRSVSWYQQTPGQGLQFLFEYFSETQRNKGNFPGRFSGRQFSNSRSEMNVSTLELGDSALYLCASSLAPSGLTGELFFGEGSRLTVL.

This clonotype was counted at least ten times. The chain joins TRBV6-1 to TRBJ2-7; 8 positions match TRBD1. The length of the CDR3 is 19 residues. V lost 5 bases, J lost 3 bases, and 21 bases stayed unmatched. Germline loops: CDR1 MNHNS, CDR2 SASEGT. The CDR3 DNA is TGTGCCAGCAGTCAACGAAAACTTCCAGACAGGGGATTACTCTACGAGCAGTACTTC. Translating gives CASSQRKLPDRGLLYEQYF.

This clonotype was counted many times. This sequence joins TRBV20-1 and TRBJ1-1; TRBD1 matches at 9 bases. The CDR3 consists of 13 residues. CDR1 is DFQATT and CDR2 is SNEGSKA in the germline V gene (reference sequence). V shed 3 bases, J shed 4 bases, and the junction held 3 bases outside the gene matches. CDR3 DNA: TGCAGTGCTAGGAGGGACAGGGCCACTGAAGCTTTCTTT. It yields the protein CSARRDRATEAFF.